This TCR beta chain was sequenced in a study of T-cell memory formation after mild COVID-19. One entry per CDR3 protein, called by TCRdb with MiXCR from the 5' RACE reads. The table includes about 140,000 distinct CDR3 sequences, 11% to 15% detected once. V was cut by 5 bases and J by 6 bases, with 7 bases left in between. The CDR3 extends over 11 amino acids. Germline CDR1 is SQVTM and CDR2 is ANQGSEA. This rearrangement joins TRBV29-1 to TRBJ2-2; the D is unclear. Sequencing was performed on PBMCs or a T cell subset sorted from them (not recorded which). This clonotype originated in an adult woman who had mild COVID-19 (a few samples of this study predate the infection). Cell type and time point are not known. The CDR3 bases are TGCAGCGTTCTCGGAGCCGGGGAGCTGTTTTTT. This translates into CSVLGAGELFF.